These T cell receptor beta chains were read from a single sample in a study of CD8 T cells in Susac syndrome. TCRdb analysed the immunoSEQ multiplex PCR reads with MiXCR anew, one entry per CDR3 protein. The data show about 110,000 distinct CDR3 sequences, roughly 95% seen once. Sequencing input: CD8+ T cells from PBMCs. These receptors came from a human donor with Susac syndrome. CDR3s include the opening cysteine and the closing phenylalanine or tryptophan. D genes are given only for firm matches. Where a row states a size, it is once, few, many or the class of an expanded clone; other rows omit it.

v_call	cdr3_length	clone_size	d_call	j_call	cdr3_nt	cdr3_aa
TRBV24-1	12	NA	NA	TRBJ2-1	TGTGCCACCAGATCGGACTCCCATGAGCAGTTCTTC	CATRSDSHEQFF
TRBV20-1	13	once	NA	TRBJ2-1	TGCAGTGCTAGGGGCGTTCAGTACAATGAGCAGTTCTTC	CSARGVQYNEQFF
TRBV9	15	NA	TRBD1	TRBJ1-5	TGTGCCAGCAGCGTAGCCGGGACAGGGGATCAGCCCCAGCATTTT	CASSVAGTGDQPQHF
TRBV9	15	NA	NA	TRBJ2-2	TGTGCCAGCAGCGTAGGGGACAACCCCTTAGAAGAGCTGTTTTTT	CASSVGDNPLEELFF
TRBV20-1	13	NA	NA	TRBJ2-1	TGCAGTGCTCCGACAGTCTCCTACAATGAGCAGTTCTTC	CSAPTVSYNEQFF
TRBV18	14	few	TRBD1	TRBJ2-7	TGTGCCAGCTCACCAGGGACAGTTTCCTACGAGCAGTACTTC	CASSPGTVSYEQYF
TRBV29-1	14	NA	NA	TRBJ1-1	TGCAGCGTTGATTTAACAGGGACGAACACTGAAGCTTTCTTT	CSVDLTGTNTEAFF
TRBV9	14	NA	NA	TRBJ2-1	TGTGCCAGCAGCGCCAGTTTAGCGCGGAATGAGCAGTTCTTC	CASSASLARNEQFF
TRBV14	14	NA	TRBD1	TRBJ2-7	TGTGCCAGCAGCCAGCGGGACAGGTGGTACGAGCAGTACTTC	CASSQRDRWYEQYF
TRBV7-6	14	NA	TRBD2	TRBJ2-5	TGTGCCAGCAGCCGGGGGGGTGGAAAAGAGACCCAGTACTTC	CASSRGGGKETQYF
TRBV11-2	13	NA	NA	TRBJ1-2	TGTGCCAGCAGCTTAGCAGATAACTATGGCTACACCTTC	CASSLADNYGYTF
TRBV12-3/TRBV12-4	12	NA	NA	TRBJ1-1	TGTGCCAGCAGAGCGGGTGGGCTTGAAGCTTTCTTT	CASRAGGLEAFF
TRBV29-1	14	once	NA	TRBJ2-3	TGCAGCGTTGACGGCGGGGGCCTTACAGATACGCAGTATTTT	CSVDGGGLTDTQYF
TRBV4-2	13	NA	NA	TRBJ2-2	TGTGCCAGCAGCCAAGAACTGGGAAGGGAGCTGTTTTTT	CASSQELGRELFF
TRBV23-1	17	NA	NA	TRBJ2-2	TGCGCCAGCAGTCCCCCTCGGGCTGCTCCGAGCACCGGGGAGCTGTTTTTT	CASSPPRAAPSTGELFF
TRBV20-1	14	NA	NA	TRBJ2-7	TGCAGTGCCCCGTGGACAGCGAGCTCCTACGAGCAGTACTTC	CSAPWTASSYEQYF
TRBV7-6	16	NA	NA	TRBJ2-6	TGTGCCAGCAGCTTAGATTCAGGGGCTGGGGCCAACGTCCTGACTTTC	CASSLDSGAGANVLTF
TRBV20-1	17	NA	NA	TRBJ2-3	TGCAGTGCTAGAGGATCTGGGACCCCGACGCCGACAGATACGCAGTATTTT	CSARGSGTPTPTDTQYF
TRBV20-1	14	NA	TRBD2	TRBJ2-1	TGCAGTCCAAGCGGGGGCCCTTCCTACAATGAGCAGTTCTTC	CSPSGGPSYNEQFF
TRBV7-6	12	NA	NA	TRBJ2-2	TGTGCCAGCAGCTTAGCGGGGGACGAGCTGTTTTTT	CASSLAGDELFF